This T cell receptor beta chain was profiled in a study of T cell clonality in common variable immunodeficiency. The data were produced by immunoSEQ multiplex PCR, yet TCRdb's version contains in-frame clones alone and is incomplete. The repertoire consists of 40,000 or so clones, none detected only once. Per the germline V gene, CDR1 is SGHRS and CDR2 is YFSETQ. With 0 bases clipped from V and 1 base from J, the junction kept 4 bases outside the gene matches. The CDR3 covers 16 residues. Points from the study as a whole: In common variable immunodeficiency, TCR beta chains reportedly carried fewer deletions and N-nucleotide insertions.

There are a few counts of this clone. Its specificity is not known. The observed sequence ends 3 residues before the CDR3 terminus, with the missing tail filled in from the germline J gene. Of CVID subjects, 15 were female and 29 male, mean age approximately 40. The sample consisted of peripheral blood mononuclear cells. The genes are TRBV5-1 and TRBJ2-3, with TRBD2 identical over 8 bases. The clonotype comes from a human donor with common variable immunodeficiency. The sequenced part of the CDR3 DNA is TGCGCCAGCAGCTTGGCTAGCGGGTATGGCACAGATACG. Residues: CASSLASGYGTDT. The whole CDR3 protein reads CASSLASGYGTDTQYF.